This T cell receptor (beta chain) comes out of a study of control samples from healthy donors and cancer patients. Produced via immunoSEQ multiplex PCR; TCRdb's table is partial and in-frame only. The sample shows about 160,000 clones, approximately 94% of them seen only once. Germline CDR1 is LNHDA and CDR2 is SQIVND (reference sequence). The V segment lost 4 bases and the J segment 5 bases; nucleotides outside the gene matches: 22. The CDR3 length is 19 residues. The receptor comes from a man in his fifties or sixties with colorectal cancer. The J gene is TRBJ2-7, the V gene TRBV19, with 8 bases that match TRBD1. Sequencing was carried out using PBMCs. Written as DNA, the CDR3 is TGTGCCAGTAGTAGGTCCGAGCGGACAGGGACCCGGATTAGCGACGAGCAGTACTTC. Protein sequence: CASSRSERTGTRISDEQYF.